A single sample gave rise to the 22 T cell receptor beta chains below, sequenced in a study of low-dose radiotherapy and immunotherapy resistance in tumors. Primers used for first-strand cDNA, a TRAV- and TRBV-specific set, covered both alpha and beta chains. For amplifying TCRs, the PCR ran for about 20 cycles with Phusion, which was used together with a constant-region primer and the adapter on the V primers. TCRdb analysed the reads with MiXCR anew, one entry per CDR3 protein. The sample contains 80,000 to 95,000 distinct CDR3 sequences, 9.4% of which appear only once. The time point denotes: before trial treatment. The sample in question was PBMCs, obtained before treatment. These TCRs come from a male donor with prostate cancer.

In this sample, this clonotype turned up many times. The chain carries TRBV5-1 and TRBJ2-4; D call uncertain. V lost 0 bases, J lost 0 bases, and 4 bases lay in between. Germline CDR1 reads SGHRS; CDR2 reads YFSETQ. The CDR3 runs to 14 residues. The CDR3 is CASSLELAKNIQYF. Here the CDR3 DNA reads TGCGCCAGCAGCTTGGAGTTAGCCAAAAACATTCAGTACTTC.

This clonotype was recorded many times. V usage is TRBV12-3 or TRBV12-4 and J usage is TRBJ1-3, with D perhaps matching TRBD1 (5 bases). V was shortened by 5 bases and J by 0 bases, with 8 bases between the two germline ends. This CDR3 has 14 amino acids. The CDR3 DNA reads TGTGCCAGCAGTGGGACGAGCTCTGGAAACACCATATATTTT. Protein product: CASSGTSSGNTIYF.

Ten or more counts support this clonotype. The chain employs TRBV6-6 and TRBJ1-5, with a possible D match to TRBD1 (5 bases). V was clipped by 5 bases and J by 7 bases, with 15 bases between them. This CDR3 is 14 amino acids long. Germline lookup yields CDR1 MNHNY and CDR2 SVGAGI (reference sequence). The CDR3 DNA follows: TGTGCCAGCAGTCTCGGGGGGTCGGAGCAGCCCCAGCATTTT. Its translation: CASSLGGSEQPQHF.

This clonotype was detected once. CDR3 protein: CASSRLAGGDYEQYF. The CDR3 region has the DNA TGTGCCAGCAGCCGACTAGCGGGAGGTGACTACGAGCAGTACTTC. V is TRBV3-1 and J is TRBJ2-7, with 13 positions matching TRBD2. The J segment lost 3 bases and the V segment lost 4 bases, leaving 3 bases of the junction unmatched. Germline V lookup: CDR1 LGHDT, CDR2 YNNKEL (reference sequence). This CDR3 has 15 residues.

The sample holds many counts of this clonotype. The rearrangement links TRBV6-1 to TRBJ2-7; D is unclear. The CDR3 is 15 residues long. The V gene lost 7 bases and the J gene lost 1 base, with 17 bases spanning the gap. Germline CDR1 MNHNS, CDR2 SASEGT. The CDR3: CASMVPGPPSYEQYF. The CDR3 nucleotides read TGTGCCAGCATGGTACCGGGCCCGCCGTCCTACGAGCAGTACTTC.

This clonotype was recorded many times. The chain links TRBV7-2 to TRBJ2-4; D ambiguous. The CDR3 length is 15 residues. Trimming removed 2 bases at V and 6 bases at J, with 14 bases between. Looked up from germline, CDR1 is SGHTA and CDR2 is FQGNSA. The CDR3 nucleotides are TGTGCCAGCAGCTTAATGATGGGTAGCAGAAACATTCAGTACTTC. This gives the protein CASSLMMGSRNIQYF.

The chain employs TRBV19 and TRBJ2-1; no firm D call. The CDR3 runs to 16 residues. The germline V and J ends were trimmed by 4 bases and 9 bases, with 22 bases remaining between them. Germline CDR1 and CDR2: LNHDA and SQIVND (reference sequence). Here the CDR3 reads CASSRSSRIGGGEQFF. The CDR3 DNA is TGTGCCAGTAGTAGAAGTAGCAGGATTGGCGGCGGTGAGCAGTTCTTC.

This clonotype has a count of ten or more. The V and J genes are TRBV20-1 and TRBJ2-1, with 8 bases identical to TRBD1. The CDR3 sequence is 14 residues long. Germline values: CDR1 DFQATT, CDR2 SNEGSKA (reference sequence). With V trimmed by 6 bases and J by 1 base, 5 bases remained unmatched. The CDR3 bases are TGCAGTGCCTCAGGGGGCGATTCCTACAATGAGCAGTTCTTC. Encoded protein: CSASGGDSYNEQFF.

This clonotype was seen at least ten times. The chain couples TRBV4-2 to TRBJ2-7; D call uncertain. The ends were cut back, 1 base at V and 2 bases at J, with 6 bases in the middle. Germline CDR1 LGHNA, CDR2 YNFKEQ. The CDR3 totals 13 residues. The chain's CDR3 is CASSQGRAYEQYF. CDR3 sequence (DNA): TGTGCCAGCAGCCAAGGACGAGCCTACGAGCAGTACTTC.

This clonotype was observed at least ten times. This chain joins TRBV18 and TRBJ2-1, with D perhaps matching TRBD2 (5 bases). Trimming removed 5 bases from V and 0 bases from J, with 14 bases in between. There are 16 residues in the CDR3. The germline gives CDR1 KGHSH, CDR2 LQKENI. CDR3 in DNA: TGTGCCAGCTCAACCCAGCGGAGTAGCTCCTACAATGAGCAGTTCTTC. As protein: CASSTQRSSSYNEQFF.

This clonotype occurred many times. The CDR3 DNA sequence: TGTGCCAGCAGGCCACAGGGGTACGATTCACCCCTCCACTTT. This encodes CASRPQGYDSPLHF. This sequence joins TRBV28 and TRBJ1-6; 7 bases fit TRBD1. Losses at the gene ends were 6 bases for V and 8 bases for J; bases not matched to a gene: 7. The germline V gene encodes CDR1 MDHEN and CDR2 SYDVKM. This CDR3 region has 14 residues.

The CDR3 DNA is TGCAGTGCAACCACAGGGGTGAATGAGCAGTTCTTC. Translation: CSATTGVNEQFF. This chain joins TRBV20-1 and TRBJ2-1, with TRBD1 identical over 7 bases. The CDR3 contains 12 residues. Germline trimming cut 6 bases from V and 7 bases from J; bases unmatched to any gene: 6. Germline assignment: CDR1 DFQATT and CDR2 SNEGSKA (reference sequence).

In this sample, this clonotype turned up many times. V gene TRBV28 combines with J gene TRBJ2-4, with unresolved D. The CDR3 is made up of 12 amino acids. Germline V CDR1 and CDR2: MDHEN, SYDVKM. V lost 2 bases and J lost 2, with 1 base in between. Written as DNA, the CDR3 is TGTGCCAGCAGTTTACCCAAAAACATTCAGTACTTC. This codes for CASSLPKNIQYF.

The chain combines TRBV19 with TRBJ2-1; D unclear. The CDR3 covers 14 residues. V lost 4 bases to trimming and J lost 3 bases, with 10 bases between them. CDR1 and CDR2 from the germline V gene are LNHDA and SQIVND (reference sequence). As DNA, the CDR3 is TGTGCCAGTAGTACTCTAGACGACTACAATGAGCAGTTCTTC. Encoded protein: CASSTLDDYNEQFF.

This clonotype has ten or more counts. The rearrangement uses TRBV7-9 and TRBJ2-5; a possible D gene is TRBD2 (5 bases). The CDR3 has 15 residues. V was clipped by 1 base and J by 1 base, with 10 bases between them. Germline V CDR1 and CDR2: SEHNR, FQNEAQ (reference sequence). CDR3 amino acids: CASSLGSGIQETQYF. Written as DNA, the CDR3 is TGTGCCAGCAGCTTAGGCAGCGGTATCCAAGAGACCCAGTACTTC.

This clonotype was recorded at least ten times. The rearrangement links TRBV3-1 to TRBJ1-2; D is unclear. Germline lookup yields CDR1 LGHDT and CDR2 YNNKEL (reference sequence). V was trimmed by 3 bases and J by 1 base, leaving 6 bases between them. The CDR3 spans 13 residues. The CDR3 coding sequence is TGTGCCAGCAGCCATACGGATAACTATGGCTACACCTTC. Translation gives CASSHTDNYGYTF.

This clonotype was observed many times. V and J are TRBV4-2 and TRBJ2-1; 9 nucleotides match TRBD2. Unmatched junction bases numbered 8, after V lost 0 bases and J lost 8 bases. Germline CDR1 and CDR2: LGHNA and YNFKEQ. The CDR3 is made up of 16 amino acids. The CDR3 reads CASSQDPREGPHEQFF. The CDR3 nucleotides are TGTGCCAGCAGCCAAGATCCGCGGGAGGGCCCCCATGAGCAGTTCTTC.

This clonotype has ten or more counts. The chain carries TRBV30 and TRBJ2-1, with D perhaps TRBD1 (7 bases). This CDR3 has 15 amino acids. V was pared by 3 bases and J by 6 bases, with 18 bases between. Germline V gene sequence: CDR1 GTSNPN, CDR2 SVGIG (reference sequence). The CDR3 coding sequence is TGTGCCTGGAGGGGAGGACAGGCGGAAACCAATGAGCAGTTCTTC. Its translation: CAWRGGQAETNEQFF. Full variable domain (outside the CDR3, taken from reference TRBV30 and TRBJ2-1): SQTIHQWPATLVQPVGSPLSLECTVEGTSNPNLYWYRQAAGRGLQLLFYSVGIGQISSEVPQNLSASRPQDRQFILSSKKLLLSDSGFYLCAWRGGQAETNEQFFGPGTRLTVL.

In its sample, this clonotype was seen many times. The chain joins TRBV5-6 to TRBJ1-2; no clear D gene. This CDR3 is 15 amino acids long. The V end lost 0 bases, the J end lost 3 bases, and 12 bases lay between the germline ends. Germline V gene lookup returns CDR1 SGHDT and CDR2 YYEEEE. The CDR3 DNA reads TGTGCCAGCAGCTTGGAGGACGCGCCGTACTATGGCTACACCTTC. Translated, it gives CASSLEDAPYYGYTF.

This clonotype was detected ten times or more. V gene TRBV9 combines with J gene TRBJ2-2; D tentatively reads TRBD1 or TRBD2 (5 bases each). V gave up 3 bases and J gave up 3 bases, with 12 bases separating them. CDR1 is SGDLS, CDR2 YYNGEE, per germline. CDR3 length equals 15 residues. CDR3 residues: CASSELGTYTGELFF. The CDR3 DNA follows: TGTGCCAGCAGCGAGCTGGGGACGTACACCGGGGAGCTGTTTTTT.

There are many counts of this clonotype. The chain is built from TRBV25-1 and TRBJ1-4; D is uncertain. The CDR3 is made up of 15 amino acids. V lost 2 bases and J lost 4, with 11 bases in between. Germline CDR1 is MGHDK and CDR2 is SYGVNS. Here the CDR3 reads CASSEAPGSNEKLFF. CDR3 coding DNA: TGTGCCAGCAGTGAAGCCCCCGGCAGTAATGAAAAACTGTTTTTT. The variable domain in full, completed from reference TRBV25-1 and TRBJ1-4, reads EADIYQTPRYLVIGTGKKITLECSQTMGHDKMYWYQQDPGMELHLIHYSYGVNSTEKGDLSSESTVSRIRTEHFPLTLESARPSHTSQYLCASSEAPGSNEKLFFGSGTQLSVL.

This clonotype was observed many times. The chain has TRBV5-4 and TRBJ2-3; 15 nucleotides line up with TRBD2. The CDR3 loop spans 17 amino acids. The V segment lost 4 bases and the J segment 4 bases; nucleotides outside the gene matches: 7. Looked up from germline, CDR1 is SGHNT and CDR2 is YYREEE (reference sequence). The CDR3 bases are TGTGCCAGCAGCCCAGGGGGACTAGCGGGAGGACCAGATACGCAGTATTTT. Residues: CASSPGGLAGGPDTQYF.